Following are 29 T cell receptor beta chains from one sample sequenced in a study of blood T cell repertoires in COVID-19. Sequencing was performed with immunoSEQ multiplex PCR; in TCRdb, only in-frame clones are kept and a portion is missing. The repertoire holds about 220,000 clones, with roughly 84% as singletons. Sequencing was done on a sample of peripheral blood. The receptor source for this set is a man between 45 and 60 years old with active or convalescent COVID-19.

The CDR3 sequence is CASSGSSYEQYV. DNA for the CDR3: TGTGCCAGCAGCGGGAGCTCCTACGAGCAGTACGTC. The chain couples TRBV5-6 to TRBJ2-7, with a tentative D call TRBD2 (5 bases). The germline gives CDR1 SGHDT, CDR2 YYEEEE. The CDR3 sequence is 12 residues long. V was shortened by 4 bases and J by 0 bases, with 5 bases between the two germline ends.

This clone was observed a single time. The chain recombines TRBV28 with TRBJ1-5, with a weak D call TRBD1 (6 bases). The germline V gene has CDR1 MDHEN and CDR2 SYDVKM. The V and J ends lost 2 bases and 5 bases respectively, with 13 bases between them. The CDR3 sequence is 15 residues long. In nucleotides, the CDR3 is TGTGCCAGCAGTTTAGGCAGGGGCCGCTATCAGCCCCAGCATTTT. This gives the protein CASSLGRGRYQPQHF.

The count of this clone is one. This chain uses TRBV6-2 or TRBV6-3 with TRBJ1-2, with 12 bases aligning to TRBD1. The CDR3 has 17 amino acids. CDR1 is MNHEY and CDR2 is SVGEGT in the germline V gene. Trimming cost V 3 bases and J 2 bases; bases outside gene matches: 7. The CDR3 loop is CASSYPGTGGLNYGYTF. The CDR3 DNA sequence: TGTGCCAGCAGTTATCCCGGGACAGGGGGCCTAAACTATGGCTACACCTTC.

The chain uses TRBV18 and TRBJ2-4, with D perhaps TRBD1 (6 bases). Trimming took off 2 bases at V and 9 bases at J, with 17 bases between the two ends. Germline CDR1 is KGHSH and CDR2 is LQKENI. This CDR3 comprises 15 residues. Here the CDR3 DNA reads TGTGCCAGCTCACCAGTGACAGGTAGTATAGGCATTCAGTACTTC. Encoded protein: CASSPVTGSIGIQYF. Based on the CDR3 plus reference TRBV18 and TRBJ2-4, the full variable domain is NAGVMQNPRHLVRRRGQEARLRCSPMKGHSHVYWYRQLPEEGLKFMVYLQKENIIDESGMPKERFSAEFPKEGPSILRIQQVVRGDSAAYFCASSPVTGSIGIQYFGAGTRLSVL.

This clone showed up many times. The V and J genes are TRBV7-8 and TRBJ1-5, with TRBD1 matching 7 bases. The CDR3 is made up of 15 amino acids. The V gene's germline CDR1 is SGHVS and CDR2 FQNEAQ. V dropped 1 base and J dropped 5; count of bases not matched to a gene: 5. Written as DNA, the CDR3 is TGTGCCAGCAGCTTAGAAGGGGGCGGCTATCAGCCCCAGCATTTT. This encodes CASSLEGGGYQPQHF.

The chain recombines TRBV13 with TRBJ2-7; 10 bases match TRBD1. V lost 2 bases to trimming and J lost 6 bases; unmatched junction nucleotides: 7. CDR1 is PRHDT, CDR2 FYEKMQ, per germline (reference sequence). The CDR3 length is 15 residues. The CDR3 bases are TGTGCCAGCAGCTTAAGGGGACAGGGGCTCAGCGAGCAGTACTTC. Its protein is CASSLRGQGLSEQYF.

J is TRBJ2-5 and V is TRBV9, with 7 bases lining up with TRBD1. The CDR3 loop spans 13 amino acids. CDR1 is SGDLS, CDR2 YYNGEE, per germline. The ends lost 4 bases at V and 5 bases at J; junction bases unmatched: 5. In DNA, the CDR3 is TGTGCCAGCAGCCCAAGGGGGCGGGAGACCCAGTACTTC. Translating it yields CASSPRGRETQYF.

The CDR3 loop reads CASSLGQGLGYEQYF. CDR3 sequence (DNA): TGTGCCAGCAGTTTAGGGCAGGGGTTGGGATACGAGCAGTACTTC. The V gene is TRBV27, the J gene TRBJ2-7; perhaps TRBD1 as D (6 bases). V dropped 2 bases and J dropped 4 bases, with 15 bases sitting between them. The CDR3 runs 15 residues. Germline-derived CDR1 and CDR2 are MNHEY and SMNVEV (reference sequence).

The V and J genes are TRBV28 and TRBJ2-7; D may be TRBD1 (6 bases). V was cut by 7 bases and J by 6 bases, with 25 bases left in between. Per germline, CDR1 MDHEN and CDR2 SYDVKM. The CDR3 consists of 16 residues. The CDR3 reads CASNPGQMIGRREQYF. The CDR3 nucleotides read TGTGCCAGCAACCCCGGACAGATGATAGGTCGTCGCGAGCAGTACTTC.

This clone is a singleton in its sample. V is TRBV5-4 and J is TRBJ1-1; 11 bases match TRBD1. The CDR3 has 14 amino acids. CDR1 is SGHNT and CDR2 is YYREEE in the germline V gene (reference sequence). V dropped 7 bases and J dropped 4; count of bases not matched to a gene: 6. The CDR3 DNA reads TGTGCCAGCCATGGACAGGGGGCCGGCACTGAAGCTTTCTTT. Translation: CASHGQGAGTEAFF.

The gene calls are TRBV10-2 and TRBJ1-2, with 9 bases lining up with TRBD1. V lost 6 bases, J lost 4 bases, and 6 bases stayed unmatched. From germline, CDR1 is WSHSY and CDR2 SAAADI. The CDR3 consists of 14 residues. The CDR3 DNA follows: TGCGCCAGCAGGTCGGACAGGGGAAGCTATGGCTACACCTTC. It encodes CASRSDRGSYGYTF.

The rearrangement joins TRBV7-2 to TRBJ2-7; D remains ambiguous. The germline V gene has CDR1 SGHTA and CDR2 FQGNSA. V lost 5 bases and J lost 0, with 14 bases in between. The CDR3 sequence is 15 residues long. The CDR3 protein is CASSPLVASSYEQYF. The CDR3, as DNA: TGTGCCAGCAGCCCCCTAGTCGCTAGCTCCTACGAGCAGTACTTC.

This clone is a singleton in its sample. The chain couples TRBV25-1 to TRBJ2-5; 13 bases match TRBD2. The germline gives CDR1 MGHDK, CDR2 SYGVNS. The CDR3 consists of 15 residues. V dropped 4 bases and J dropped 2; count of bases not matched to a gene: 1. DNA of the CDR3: TGTGCCAGCAGTGGGGGACTAGCGGGACAAGAGACCCAGTACTTC. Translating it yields CASSGGLAGQETQYF.

The CDR3 spells CASSYGQGRNQPQHF. CDR3 DNA: TGTGCCAGCAGTTACGGGCAGGGTAGGAATCAGCCCCAGCATTTT. The J gene is TRBJ1-5, the V gene TRBV6-6; a weak D match, TRBD1 (5 bases). The CDR3 runs to 15 residues. Germline V gene sequence: CDR1 MNHNY, CDR2 SVGAGI (reference sequence). V was cut by 2 bases and J by 4 bases, with 12 bases left in between.

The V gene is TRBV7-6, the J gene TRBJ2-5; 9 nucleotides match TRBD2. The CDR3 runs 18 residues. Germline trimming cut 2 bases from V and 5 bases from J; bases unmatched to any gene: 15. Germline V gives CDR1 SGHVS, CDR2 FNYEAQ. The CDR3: CASSLSERGGGALETQYF. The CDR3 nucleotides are TGTGCCAGCAGCTTAAGTGAGCGCGGCGGGGGGGCTTTGGAGACCCAGTACTTC.

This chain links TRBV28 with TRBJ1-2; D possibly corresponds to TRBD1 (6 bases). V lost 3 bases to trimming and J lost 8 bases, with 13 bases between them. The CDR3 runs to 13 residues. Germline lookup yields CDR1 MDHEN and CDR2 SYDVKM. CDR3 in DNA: TGTGCCAGCAGTTTGCCAGGGGCGGACGGCTACACCTTC. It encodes CASSLPGADGYTF.

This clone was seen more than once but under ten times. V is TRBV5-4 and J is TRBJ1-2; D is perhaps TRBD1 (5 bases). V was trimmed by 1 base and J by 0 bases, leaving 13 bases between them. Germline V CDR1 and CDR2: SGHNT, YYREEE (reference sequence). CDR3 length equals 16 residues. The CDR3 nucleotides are TGTGCCAGCAGCTTGAACCGGGGGGAAGCTAACTATGGCTACACCTTC. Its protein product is CASSLNRGEANYGYTF.

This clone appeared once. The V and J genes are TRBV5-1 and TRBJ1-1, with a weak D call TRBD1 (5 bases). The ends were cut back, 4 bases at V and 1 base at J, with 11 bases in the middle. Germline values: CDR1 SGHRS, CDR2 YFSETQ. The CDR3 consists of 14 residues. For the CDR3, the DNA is TGCGCCAGCAGCCCCGCGGGGGGGAACACTGAAGCTTTCTTT. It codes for CASSPAGGNTEAFF.

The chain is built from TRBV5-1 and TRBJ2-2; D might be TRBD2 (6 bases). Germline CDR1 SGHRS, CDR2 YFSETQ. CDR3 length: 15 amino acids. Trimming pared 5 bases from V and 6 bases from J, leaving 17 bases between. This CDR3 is CASRGEASYSGELFF. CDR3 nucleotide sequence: TGCGCCAGCAGGGGGGAGGCCTCCTATTCCGGGGAGCTGTTTTTT. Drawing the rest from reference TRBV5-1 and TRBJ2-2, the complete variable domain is KAGVTQTPRYLIKTRGQQVTLSCSPISGHRSVSWYQQTPGQGLQFLFEYFSETQRNKGNFPGRFSGRQFSNSRSEMNVSTLELGDSALYLCASRGEASYSGELFFGEGSRLTVL.

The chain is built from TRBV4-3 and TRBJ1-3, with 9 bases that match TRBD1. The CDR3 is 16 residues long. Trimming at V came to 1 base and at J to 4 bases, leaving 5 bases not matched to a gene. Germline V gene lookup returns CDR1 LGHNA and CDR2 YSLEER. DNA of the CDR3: TGCGCCAGCAGCCAAGTTGACAGGGGGAGCGGAAACACCATATATTTT. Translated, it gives CASSQVDRGSGNTIYF.

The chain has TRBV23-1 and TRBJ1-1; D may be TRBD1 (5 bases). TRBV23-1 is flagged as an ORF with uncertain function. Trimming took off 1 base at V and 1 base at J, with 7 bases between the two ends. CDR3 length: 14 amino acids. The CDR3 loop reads CASSQWDSNTEAFF. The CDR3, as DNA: TGCGCCAGCAGTCAATGGGACTCGAACACTGAAGCTTTCTTT.

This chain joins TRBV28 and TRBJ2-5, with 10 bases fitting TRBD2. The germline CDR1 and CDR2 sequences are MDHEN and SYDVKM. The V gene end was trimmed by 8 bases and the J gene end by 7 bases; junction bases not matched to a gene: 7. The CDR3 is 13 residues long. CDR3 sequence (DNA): TGTGCCAGCTCGGGACTAGCGATAGGGACCCAGTACTTC. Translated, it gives CASSGLAIGTQYF.

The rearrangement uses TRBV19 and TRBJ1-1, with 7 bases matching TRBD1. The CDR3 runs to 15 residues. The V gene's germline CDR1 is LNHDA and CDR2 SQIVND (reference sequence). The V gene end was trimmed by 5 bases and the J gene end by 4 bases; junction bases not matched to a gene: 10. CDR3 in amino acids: CASSLRQGWITEAFF. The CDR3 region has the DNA TGTGCCAGTAGTCTGAGACAGGGATGGATCACTGAAGCTTTCTTT.

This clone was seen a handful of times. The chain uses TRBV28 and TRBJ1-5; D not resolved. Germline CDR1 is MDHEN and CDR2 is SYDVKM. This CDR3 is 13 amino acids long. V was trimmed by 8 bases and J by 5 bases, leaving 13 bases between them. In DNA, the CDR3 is TGTGCCAGCTCCCTCCCGGGAGATCAGCCCCAGCATTTT. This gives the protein CASSLPGDQPQHF.

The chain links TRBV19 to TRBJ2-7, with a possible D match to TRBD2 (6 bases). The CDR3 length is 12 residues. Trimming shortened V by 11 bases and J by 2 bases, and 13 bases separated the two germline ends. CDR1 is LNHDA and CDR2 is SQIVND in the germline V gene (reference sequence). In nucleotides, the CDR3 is TGTGCCCATCGGACGGGAGCCTACGAGCAGTACTTC. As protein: CAHRTGAYEQYF.

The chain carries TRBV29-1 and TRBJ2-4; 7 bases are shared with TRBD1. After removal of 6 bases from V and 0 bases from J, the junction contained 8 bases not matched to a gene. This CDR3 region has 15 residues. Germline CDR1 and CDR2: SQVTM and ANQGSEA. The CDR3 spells CSVQNSGGAKNIQYF. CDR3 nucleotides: TGCAGCGTACAGAATTCAGGGGGAGCCAAAAACATTCAGTACTTC.

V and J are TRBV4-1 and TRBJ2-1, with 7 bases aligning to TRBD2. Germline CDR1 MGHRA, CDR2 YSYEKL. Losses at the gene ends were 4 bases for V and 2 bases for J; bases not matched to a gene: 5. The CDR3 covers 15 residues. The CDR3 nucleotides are TGCGCCAGCAGCCTACTAGGACTAGCCTACAATGAGCAGTTCTTC. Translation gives CASSLLGLAYNEQFF.

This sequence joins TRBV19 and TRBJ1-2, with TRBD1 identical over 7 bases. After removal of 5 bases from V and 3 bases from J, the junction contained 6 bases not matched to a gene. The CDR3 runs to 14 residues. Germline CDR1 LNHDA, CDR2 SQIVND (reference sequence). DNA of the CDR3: TGTGCCAGTAGTCTCCCCGGGACAGACTATGGCTACACCTTC. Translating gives CASSLPGTDYGYTF.

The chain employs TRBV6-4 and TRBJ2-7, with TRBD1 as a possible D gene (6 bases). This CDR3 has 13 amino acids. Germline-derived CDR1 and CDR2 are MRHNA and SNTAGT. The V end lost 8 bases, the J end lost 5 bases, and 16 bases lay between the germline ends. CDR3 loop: CASPYSGEDEQYV. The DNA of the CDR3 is TGTGCCAGCCCCTATTCAGGGGAAGACGAGCAGTACGTC.